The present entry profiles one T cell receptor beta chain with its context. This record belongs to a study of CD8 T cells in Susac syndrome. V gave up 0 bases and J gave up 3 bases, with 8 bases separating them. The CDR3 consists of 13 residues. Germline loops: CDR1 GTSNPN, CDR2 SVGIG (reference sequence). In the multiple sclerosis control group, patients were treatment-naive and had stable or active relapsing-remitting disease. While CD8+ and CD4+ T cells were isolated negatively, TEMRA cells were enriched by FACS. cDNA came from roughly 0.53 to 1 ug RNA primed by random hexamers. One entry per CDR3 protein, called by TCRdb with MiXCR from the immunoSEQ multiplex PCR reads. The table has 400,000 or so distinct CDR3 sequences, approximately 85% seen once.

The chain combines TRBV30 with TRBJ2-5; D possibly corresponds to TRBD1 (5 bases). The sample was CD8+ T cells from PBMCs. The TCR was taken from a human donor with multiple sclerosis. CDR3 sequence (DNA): TGTGCCTGGAGTGTAGTAGGGGAAGAGACCCAGTACTTC. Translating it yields CAWSVVGEETQYF.